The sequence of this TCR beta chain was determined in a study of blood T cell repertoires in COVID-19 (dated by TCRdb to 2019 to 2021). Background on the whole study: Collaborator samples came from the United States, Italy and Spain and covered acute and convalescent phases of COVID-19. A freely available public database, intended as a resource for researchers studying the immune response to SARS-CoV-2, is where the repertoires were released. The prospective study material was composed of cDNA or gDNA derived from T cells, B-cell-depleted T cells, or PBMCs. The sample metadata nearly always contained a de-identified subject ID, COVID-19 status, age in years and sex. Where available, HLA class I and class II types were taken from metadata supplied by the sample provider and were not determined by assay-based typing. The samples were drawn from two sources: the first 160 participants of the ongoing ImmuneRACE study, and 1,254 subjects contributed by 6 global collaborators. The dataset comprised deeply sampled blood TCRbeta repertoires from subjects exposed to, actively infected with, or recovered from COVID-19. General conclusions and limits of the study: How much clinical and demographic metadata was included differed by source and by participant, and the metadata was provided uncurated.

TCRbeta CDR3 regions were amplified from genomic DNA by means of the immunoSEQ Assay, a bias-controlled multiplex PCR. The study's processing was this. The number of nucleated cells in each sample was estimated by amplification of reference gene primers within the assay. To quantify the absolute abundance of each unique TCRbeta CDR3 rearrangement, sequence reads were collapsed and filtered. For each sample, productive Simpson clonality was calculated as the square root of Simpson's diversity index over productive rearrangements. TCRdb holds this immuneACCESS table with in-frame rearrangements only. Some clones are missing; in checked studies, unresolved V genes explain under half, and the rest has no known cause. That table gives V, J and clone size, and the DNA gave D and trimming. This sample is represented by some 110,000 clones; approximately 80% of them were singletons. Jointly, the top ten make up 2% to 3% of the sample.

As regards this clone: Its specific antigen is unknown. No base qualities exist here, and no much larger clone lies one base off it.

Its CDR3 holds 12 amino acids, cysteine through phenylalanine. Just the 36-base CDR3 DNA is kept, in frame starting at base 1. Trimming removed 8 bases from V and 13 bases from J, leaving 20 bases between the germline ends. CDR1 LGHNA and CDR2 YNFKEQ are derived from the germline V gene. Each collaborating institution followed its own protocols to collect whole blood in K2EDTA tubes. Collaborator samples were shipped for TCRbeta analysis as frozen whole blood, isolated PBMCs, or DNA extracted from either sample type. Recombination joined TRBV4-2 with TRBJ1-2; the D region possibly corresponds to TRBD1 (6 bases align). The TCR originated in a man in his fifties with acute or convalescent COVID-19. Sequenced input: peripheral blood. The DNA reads TGTGCCAGCTCCCCGGGGACACCCTTCTCCACCTTC. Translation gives CASSPGTPFSTF.